Sequencing of this T cell receptor (beta chain) was carried out in a study of blood T cell repertoires in COVID-19. Background on the study: The United States, Italy and Spain supplied acute and convalescent COVID-19 samples. The cDNA or gDNA used as material had been derived from T cells, B-cell-depleted T cells, or PBMCs.

Original processing methods: Amplified reference gene primers provided the basis for estimating nucleated cell counts. Sequencing used immunoSEQ multiplex PCR; TCRdb keeps in-frame clones, though not all of them. Clone size and V and J calls were adopted from that table, with D and trimming inferred from the DNA. The sample consists of hundreds of thousands of clones, over 75% of them appearing once. Deletions cut 5 bases from V and 3 bases from J, with 11 bases between. Germline CDR1 and CDR2: MNHEY and SVGAGI. The length of the CDR3 is 13 residues. Sequences were obtained from peripheral blood. The source is a woman aged 50 to 60 who had recovered from COVID-19. J is TRBJ2-7 and V is TRBV6-5, with a possible D match to TRBD2 (6 bases). Here the CDR3 DNA reads TGTGCCAGCAGTAAGGGACTGATCTACGAGCAGTACTTC. Protein product: CASSKGLIYEQYF.